This TCR beta chain comes out of a study of shared T cell receptors in the human thymus. Libraries were prepared by immunoSEQ multiplex PCR; TCRdb keeps only in-frame clonotypes and omits some of them. Of approximately 580,000 clones in the sample, approximately 80% were seen once. From germline, CDR1 is LNHNV and CDR2 YYDKDF (reference sequence). The CDR3 sequence is 17 residues long. V lost 0 bases and J 3 bases, leaving 17 bases between the germline ends. These data also formed part of another study, on human thymus T cells. That study reports: Apparent skewing of V and J gene usage characterized both thymic and blood repertoires.

The source material was thymocytes. The chain carries TRBV15 and TRBJ1-2, with a possible D match to TRBD1 (5 bases). The sequence derives from a boy less than two years old with a congenital heart defect. CDR3 sequence reads: CATSRDLGAVGDYGYTF. Written as DNA, the CDR3 is TGTGCCACCAGCAGAGATCTTGGGGCAGTCGGTGACTATGGCTACACCTTC.